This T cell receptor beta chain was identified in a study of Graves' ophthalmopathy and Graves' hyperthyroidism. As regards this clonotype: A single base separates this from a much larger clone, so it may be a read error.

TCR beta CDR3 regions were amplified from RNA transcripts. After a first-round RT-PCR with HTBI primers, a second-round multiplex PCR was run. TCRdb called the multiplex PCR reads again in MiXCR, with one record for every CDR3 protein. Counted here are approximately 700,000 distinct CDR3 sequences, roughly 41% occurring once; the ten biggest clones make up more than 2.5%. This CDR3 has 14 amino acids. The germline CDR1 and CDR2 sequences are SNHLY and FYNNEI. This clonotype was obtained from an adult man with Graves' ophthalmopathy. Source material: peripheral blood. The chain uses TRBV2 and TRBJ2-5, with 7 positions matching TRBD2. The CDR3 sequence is CASSVSSGPEPQYF. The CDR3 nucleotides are TGTGCCAGCAGTGTTTCTAGCGGCCCAGAGCCCCAGTACTTC.